This TCR beta chain was identified in a study of blood T cell repertoires in COVID-19. V lost 6 bases to trimming and J lost 2 bases; unmatched junction nucleotides: 7. The germline V gene encodes CDR1 MNHGY and CDR2 SAAAGT. This CDR3 is 15 amino acids long. Sequencing was performed with immunoSEQ multiplex PCR; in TCRdb, only in-frame clones are kept and a portion is missing. The data contain over 70,000 clones, 80% of them singletons. The genes are TRBV6-8 and TRBJ1-2; 9 nucleotides match TRBD1. The source is a woman older than 75 with acute or convalescent COVID-19. Sequencing was performed on peripheral blood. The CDR3 is CASRPPGTGNYGYTF. CDR3 in DNA: TGTGCCAGCAGGCCTCCCGGGACAGGGAACTATGGCTACACCTTC.